These 24 T cell receptor beta chains share one sample of origin, sequenced in a study of Tregs in tolerant kidney transplant recipients. Libraries were prepared by immunoSEQ multiplex PCR; TCRdb keeps only in-frame clonotypes and omits some of them. The sample shows tens of thousands of clones, approximately 92% of them seen only once. The source material was CD8+ T cells from blood. Receptors originate from a human donor in good health.

This chain joins TRBV2 and TRBJ2-7; 7 positions agree with TRBD1. The CDR3 has 13 residues. Per the germline V gene, CDR1 is SNHLY and CDR2 is FYNNEI. The J segment lost 1 base and the V segment lost 6 bases, leaving 3 bases of the junction unmatched. Written as DNA, the CDR3 is TGTGCCAGCAGCCAGACAGGGTCCTACGAGCAGTACTTC. Protein product: CASSQTGSYEQYF.

The chain links TRBV4-1 to TRBJ1-6; D not resolved. Germline V gene lookup returns CDR1 MGHRA and CDR2 YSYEKL. CDR3 length: 14 residues. Deletions cut 0 bases from V and 9 bases from J, with 9 bases between. CDR3 residues: CASSQESTGSPLHF. CDR3 in DNA: TGCGCCAGCAGCCAAGAGTCGACGGGTTCACCCCTCCACTTT.

The chain recombines TRBV6-1 with TRBJ2-1; 7 bases match TRBD2. Per germline, CDR1 MNHNS and CDR2 SASEGT. The CDR3 consists of 14 residues. V trimming: 6 bases; J trimming: 8 bases; junction bases outside the gene matches: 10. DNA for the CDR3: TGTGCCAGCAGGGGGTGGGAGGGTCGGGATGAGCAGTTCTTC. Its protein is CASRGWEGRDEQFF.

In this sample, this clone is medium-sized. V usage is TRBV6-4 and J usage is TRBJ1-6; D ambiguous. Germline V gene lookup returns CDR1 MRHNA and CDR2 SNTAGT. CDR3 length: 13 residues. V lost 2 bases, J lost 5 bases, and 4 bases lay in between. The CDR3 protein is CASSDRDNSPLHF. The CDR3 bases are TGTGCCAGCAGTGACAGGGATAATTCACCCCTCCACTTT.

The chain uses TRBV27 and TRBJ2-6; D ambiguous. V lost 0 bases to trimming and J lost 0 bases, with 3 bases between them. The CDR3 length is 15 residues. The germline V gene encodes CDR1 MNHEY and CDR2 SMNVEV (reference sequence). The CDR3 DNA is TGTGCCAGCAGTTTATCGCGCTCTGGGGCCAACGTCCTGACTTTC. Protein product: CASSLSRSGANVLTF.

J is TRBJ2-7 and V is TRBV10-3, with TRBD1 identical over 8 bases. CDR1 is ENHRY, CDR2 SYGVKD, per germline. The CDR3 has 13 amino acids. V was pared by 2 bases and J by 3 bases, with 0 bases of the junction left unmatched. CDR3 DNA: TGTGCCATCAGTGAGGGACAGGGCTACGAGCAGTACTTC. It translates to CAISEGQGYEQYF.

The gene calls are TRBV29-1 and TRBJ2-7; D not certain. The germline CDR1 and CDR2 sequences are SQVTM and ANQGSEA. The CDR3 runs 12 residues. V was trimmed by 4 bases and J by 3 bases, leaving 10 bases between them. The CDR3 coding sequence is TGCAGCGTTGTTCGCGAGGACTACGAGCAGTACTTC. This codes for CSVVREDYEQYF.

The chain joins TRBV4-2 to TRBJ1-1; D gene ambiguous. Looked up from germline, CDR1 is LGHNA and CDR2 is YNFKEQ. The CDR3 is made up of 12 amino acids. With 3 bases removed from V and 5 bases from J, the gap between germline ends came to 7 bases. The CDR3 DNA sequence: TGTGCCAGCAGCCAGGGTGAAACTGAAGCTTTCTTT. Translating it yields CASSQGETEAFF.

This rearrangement joins TRBV4-1 to TRBJ2-1, with 8 bases lining up with TRBD2. Germline V gives CDR1 MGHRA, CDR2 YSYEKL. The CDR3 is made up of 15 amino acids. Trimming at V came to 7 bases and at J to 3 bases, leaving 8 bases not matched to a gene. CDR3: CASTETSGGYNEQFF. The CDR3 region has the DNA TGCGCCAGCACCGAAACCAGCGGGGGCTACAATGAGCAGTTCTTC.

This clone was counted a single time. The rearrangement links TRBV4-1 to TRBJ1-3; 7 bases match TRBD1. The CDR3 has 15 residues. V trimming: 6 bases; J trimming: 4 bases; junction bases outside the gene matches: 9. Germline V gene data show CDR1 as MGHRA and CDR2 as YSYEKL. CDR3 bases: TGCGCCAGCAGTCAAAACAGGGGTCTCGGAAACACCATATATTTT. Protein sequence: CASSQNRGLGNTIYF.

The V and J genes are TRBV7-9 and TRBJ2-7; possibly TRBD1 for D (5 bases). The CDR3 totals 14 residues. Germline CDR1 and CDR2: SEHNR and FQNEAQ (reference sequence). V was cut by 4 bases and J by 2 bases, with 12 bases left in between. The CDR3 sequence: CASSSPGKPYEQYF. For the CDR3, the DNA is TGTGCCAGCAGCTCCCCAGGGAAACCCTACGAGCAGTACTTC.

The chain links TRBV19 to TRBJ2-2, with D possibly TRBD1 on 5 matching bases. The CDR3 has 13 residues. V shed 6 bases and J shed 5 bases, with 10 bases lying between them. Germline CDR1 and CDR2: LNHDA and SQIVND (reference sequence). The CDR3 loop is CASSSGWTGELFF. The CDR3 DNA is TGTGCCAGTAGCTCAGGGTGGACCGGGGAGCTGTTTTTT.

This clone appeared many times. This sequence joins TRBV6-1 and TRBJ2-2, with D possibly TRBD1 on 6 matching bases. V was cut by 4 bases and J by 3 bases, with 9 bases left in between. Per the germline V gene, CDR1 is MNHNS and CDR2 is SASEGT. The CDR3 length is 14 residues. The CDR3 loop is CASSGTGHTGELFF. The CDR3 DNA reads TGTGCCAGCAGTGGAACAGGGCACACCGGGGAGCTGTTTTTT.

The chain is built from TRBV15 and TRBJ2-3, with D perhaps assigned TRBD1 or TRBD2 (6 bases each). V dropped 3 bases and J dropped 4 bases, with 14 bases sitting between them. The CDR3 is made up of 15 amino acids. CDR1 and CDR2 (germline): LNHNV, YYDKDF (reference sequence). In DNA form, the CDR3 reads TGTGCCACCAGCAGGAATTCAAGGGGGGCAGATACGCAGTATTTT. Its translation: CATSRNSRGADTQYF.

This chain connects TRBV19 to TRBJ2-7; D may be TRBD1 (6 bases). The V end lost 5 bases, the J end lost 4 bases, and 18 bases lay between the germline ends. Looked up from germline, CDR1 is LNHDA and CDR2 is SQIVND (reference sequence). This CDR3 has 15 amino acids. CDR3 residues: CASSPSLGAVYEQYF. CDR3 DNA sequence: TGTGCCAGTAGTCCCAGCCTGGGGGCGGTTTACGAGCAGTACTTC.

This sequence joins TRBV10-2 and TRBJ2-7; no clear D gene. The CDR3 extends over 13 amino acids. CDR1 WSHSY and CDR2 SAAADI come from the germline V gene. With 5 bases removed from V and 0 bases from J, the gap between germline ends came to 8 bases. This CDR3 is CASSIGDSYEQYF. The CDR3 coding sequence is TGCGCCAGCAGTATTGGCGACTCCTACGAGCAGTACTTC.

The chain recombines TRBV6-4 with TRBJ2-1; a weak D match, TRBD1 (6 bases). Germline CDR1 reads MRHNA; CDR2 reads SNTAGT. CDR3 size: 13 residues. V lost 4 bases to trimming and J lost 2 bases, with 6 bases between them. CDR3 region: CASSGDTYNEQFF. CDR3 bases: TGTGCCAGCAGTGGGGACACCTACAATGAGCAGTTCTTC.

The chain has TRBV6-1 and TRBJ2-5, with D possibly matching TRBD1 (6 bases). Trimming cost V 10 bases and J 2 bases, with 14 bases left between them. The CDR3 totals 13 residues. The V gene's germline CDR1 is MNHNS and CDR2 SASEGT. This chain's CDR3 is CATGRTEQETQYF. CDR3 in DNA: TGTGCCACGGGAAGGACAGAGCAAGAGACCCAGTACTTC.

The V gene is TRBV7-8, the J gene TRBJ2-7; 8 bases agree with TRBD1. Looked up from germline, CDR1 is SGHVS and CDR2 is FQNEAQ. The J segment lost 4 bases and the V segment lost 4 bases, leaving 3 bases of the junction unmatched. There are 13 residues in the CDR3. The CDR3 sequence: CASSWTGRYEQYF. DNA for the CDR3: TGTGCCAGCAGCTGGACAGGGAGGTACGAGCAGTACTTC.

The V and J genes are TRBV14 and TRBJ2-3; 12 bases map to TRBD2. Germline CDR1 is SGHDN and CDR2 is FVKESK. Losses at the gene ends were 4 bases for V and 5 bases for J; bases not matched to a gene: 10. The CDR3 is made up of 17 amino acids. The CDR3 coding sequence is TGTGCCAGCAGCCTTTTGTCTAGCGGGGGGGTCGGAGATACGCAGTATTTT. It translates to CASSLLSSGGVGDTQYF.

The chain recombines TRBV4-1 with TRBJ2-3; D ambiguous. V was pared by 1 base and J by 4 bases, with 6 bases between. CDR1 and CDR2 from the germline V gene are MGHRA and YSYEKL. CDR3 length: 13 amino acids. CDR3: CASSQGWSDTQYF. CDR3 DNA sequence: TGCGCCAGCAGCCAAGGCTGGTCAGATACGCAGTATTTT.

This chain links TRBV14 with TRBJ1-1, with D tentatively TRBD1 (6 bases). In germline, CDR1 is SGHDN, CDR2 FVKESK. CDR3 length: 17 residues. Trimming left V 2 bases short and J 5 bases short, with 21 bases between. CDR3 sequence reads: CASSQSGHTTVETEAFF. The CDR3 DNA reads TGTGCCAGCAGCCAATCGGGACACACCACCGTTGAAACTGAAGCTTTCTTT.

The chain combines TRBV19 with TRBJ1-2, with D maybe TRBD1 (6 bases). CDR1 and CDR2 from the germline V gene are LNHDA and SQIVND (reference sequence). Between the trimmed V and J ends, which lost 7 bases and 4 bases, there was a span of 25 bases. The CDR3 covers 17 residues. The CDR3 DNA reads TGTGCCAGTACACCAAATTTCGGTCAGGGGTTTATCTATGGCTACACCTTC. Translation gives CASTPNFGQGFIYGYTF.

The gene calls are TRBV11-2 and TRBJ1-1, with TRBD1 matching over 7 bases. Per germline, CDR1 SGHAT and CDR2 FQNNGV. The J segment lost 5 bases and the V segment lost 0 bases, leaving 12 bases of the junction unmatched. The CDR3 is made up of 17 amino acids. The CDR3 loop reads CASSLDRQGWGRTEAFF. CDR3 sequence (DNA): TGTGCCAGCAGCTTAGATCGACAGGGTTGGGGTAGGACTGAAGCTTTCTTT.